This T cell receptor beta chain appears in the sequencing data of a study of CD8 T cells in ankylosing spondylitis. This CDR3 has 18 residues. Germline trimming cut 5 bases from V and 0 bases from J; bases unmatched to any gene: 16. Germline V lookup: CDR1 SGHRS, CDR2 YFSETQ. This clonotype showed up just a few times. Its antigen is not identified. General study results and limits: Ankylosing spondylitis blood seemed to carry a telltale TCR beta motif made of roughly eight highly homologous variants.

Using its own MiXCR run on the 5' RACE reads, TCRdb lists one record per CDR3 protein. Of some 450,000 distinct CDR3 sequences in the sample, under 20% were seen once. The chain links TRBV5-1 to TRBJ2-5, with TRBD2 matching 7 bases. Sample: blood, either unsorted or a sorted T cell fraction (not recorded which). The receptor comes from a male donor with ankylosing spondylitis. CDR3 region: CASSFSPFRGGNQETQYF. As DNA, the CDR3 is TGCGCCAGCAGTTTTTCCCCATTCCGGGGAGGGAACCAAGAGACCCAGTACTTC.